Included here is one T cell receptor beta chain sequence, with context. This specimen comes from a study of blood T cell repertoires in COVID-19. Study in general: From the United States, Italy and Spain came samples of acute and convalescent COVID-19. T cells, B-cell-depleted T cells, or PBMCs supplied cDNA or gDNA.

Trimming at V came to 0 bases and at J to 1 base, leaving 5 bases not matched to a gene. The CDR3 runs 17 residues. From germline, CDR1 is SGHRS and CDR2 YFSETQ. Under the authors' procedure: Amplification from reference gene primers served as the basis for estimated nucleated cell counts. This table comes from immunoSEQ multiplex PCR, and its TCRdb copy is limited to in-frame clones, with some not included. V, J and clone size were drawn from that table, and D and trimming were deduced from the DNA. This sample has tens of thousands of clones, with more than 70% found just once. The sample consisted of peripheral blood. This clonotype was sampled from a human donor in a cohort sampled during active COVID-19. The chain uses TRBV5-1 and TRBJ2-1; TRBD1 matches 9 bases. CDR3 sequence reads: CASSLAKGQGSYNEQFF. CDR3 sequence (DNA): TGCGCCAGCAGCTTGGCAAAGGGACAGGGTTCCTACAATGAGCAGTTCTTC.